The present T cell receptor (beta chain) was sequenced within a study of T cell changes during pregnancy in multiple sclerosis. Unmatched junction bases numbered 12, after V lost 4 bases and J lost 4 bases. From germline, CDR1 is SGHRS and CDR2 YFSETQ. The length of the CDR3 is 18 residues. Here immunoSEQ multiplex PCR was the method, and the copy in TCRdb shows in-frame clones only, minus some. The sample holds fewer than 90,000 clones, around 94% seen once. The input for sequencing was peripheral blood, taken after pregnancy. The source of this sequence is a female donor in good health, enrolled as a control in a pregnancy study. The chain uses TRBV5-1 and TRBJ2-5, with 14 bases lining up with TRBD2. CDR3 sequence reads: CASSPGTSGRGWAETQYF. The CDR3 nucleotides are TGCGCCAGCAGCCCAGGGACTAGCGGGAGAGGTTGGGCAGAGACCCAGTACTTC.